This passage covers 9 T cell receptor beta chains from one sample sequenced in a study of T cells in women clearing cervical HPV infection. Profiled with immunoSEQ multiplex PCR; TCRdb holds only in-frame clones, not every one. This table lists around 44,000 clones. The sequencing sample was made of blood buffy coat. These receptors came from a woman aged 18 to 69 with a cervical HPV16 infection that either progressed to CIN3+ or cleared (not recorded which).

Comment on this clone: From the germline J gene comes the end of the CDR3, since the read stops 3 residues before it. This chain uses TRBV28 with TRBJ2-1; 8 nucleotides align to TRBD2. V lost 6 bases and J lost 0; bases outside the gene matches: 7. The germline V gene has CDR1 MDHEN and CDR2 SYDVKM. CDR3 length: 16 amino acids. The CDR3 here is CASSRLAPSSYNEQFF. The CDR3 bases that were read are TGTGCCAGCAGCCGACTAGCGCCTAGCTCCTACAATGAG.

On this clone itself: Read sequence stops 3 residues before the CDR3 end, and the germline J gene provides the missing end. The V and J genes are TRBV5-1 and TRBJ1-1, with TRBD1 as a possible D gene (6 bases). CDR3 length: 13 amino acids. Between the trimmed V and J ends, which lost 4 bases and 7 bases, there was a span of 14 bases. The V gene's germline CDR1 is SGHRS and CDR2 YFSETQ. The CDR3 spells CASSQRTALEAFF. The CDR3 bases that were read are TGCGCCAGCAGCCAACGGACAGCCCTTGAA.

About this clone: The DNA ends 3 residues before the CDR3 does, and the rest of the CDR3 is filled in from the germline J gene. The chain uses TRBV10-1 and TRBJ1-1; TRBD1 might be the D (6 bases). This CDR3 contains 15 residues. Between the trimmed V and J ends, which lost 0 bases and 5 bases, there was a span of 13 bases. The germline gives CDR1 WNHNN, CDR2 SYGVQD (reference sequence). The sequenced CDR3 bases are TGCGCCAGCAGTGAGTCGCAGCAGGGGAAGACTGAA. Translating it yields CASSESQQGKTE. The full-length CDR3 reads as CASSESQQGKTEAFF.

About this clone itself: The missing CDR3 end, 3 residues past where the read stops, is filled in from the germline J gene. The chain links TRBV5-1 to TRBJ2-1; the match to TRBD2 covers 12 bases. Per the germline V gene, CDR1 is SGHRS and CDR2 is YFSETQ. The CDR3 consists of 16 residues. V gave up 4 bases and J gave up 4 bases; unmatched junction bases: 6. The DNA read from the CDR3 is TGCGCCAGCAGCATAGCTAGCGGGGGGGTTTACAATGAG. It specifies CASSIASGGVYNE. The whole CDR3 protein reads CASSIASGGVYNEQFF.

Concerning this clone: The read terminates 3 residues before the CDR3 end, so the remaining end is supplied by the germline J gene. The chain carries TRBV19 and TRBJ2-7; a possible D gene is TRBD1 (5 bases). V was clipped by 4 bases and J by 5 bases, with 9 bases between them. The CDR3 contains 12 residues. Germline V gives CDR1 LNHDA, CDR2 SQIVND (reference sequence). The covered CDR3 bases are TGTGCCAGTAGTACAGGGATCCACGAG. Translation: CASSTGIHE. The whole CDR3 protein reads CASSTGIHEQYF. The whole variable domain, filled in from reference TRBV19 and TRBJ2-7, reads DGGITQSPKYLFRKEGQNVTLSCEQNLNHDAMYWYRQDPGQGLRLIYYSQIVNDFQKGDIAEGYSVSREKKESFPLTVTSAQKNPTAFYLCASSTGIHEQYFGPGTRLTVT.

With respect to this clone: Read sequence stops 3 residues before the CDR3 end, and the germline J gene provides the missing end. This sequence joins TRBV10-2 and TRBJ2-2, with 14 positions matching TRBD2. Germline V gives CDR1 WSHSY, CDR2 SAAADI. V trimming: 6 bases; J trimming: 7 bases; junction bases outside the gene matches: 10. The CDR3 runs 17 residues. The sequenced part of the CDR3 DNA is TGCGCCAGCAGGACCCTAGGGACTAGCGGGAGCGTCGGGGAG. This encodes CASRTLGTSGSVGE. The whole CDR3 sequence is CASRTLGTSGSVGELFF.

On this clone itself: Sequencing ends 3 residues short of the CDR3 end; the germline J gene provides the rest. The chain uses TRBV20-1 and TRBJ2-3, with 14 nucleotides matching TRBD2. The CDR3 sequence is 19 residues long. Losses at the gene ends were 5 bases for V and 1 base for J; bases not matched to a gene: 14. CDR1 and CDR2 (germline): DFQATT, SNEGSKA (reference sequence). CDR3 bases read: TGCAGTGCTGCAAACGAAGGGACTAGCGGGAGACGGGGCACAGATACG. It encodes CSAANEGTSGRRGTDT. The whole CDR3 protein is CSAANEGTSGRRGTDTQYF.

To note about this clone: The sequence runs out 3 residues before the end of the CDR3; the remainder is reconstructed from the germline J gene. The chain combines TRBV19 with TRBJ2-6; D may be TRBD1 (6 bases). The CDR3 consists of 14 residues. The germline gives CDR1 LNHDA, CDR2 SQIVND (reference sequence). Trimming left V 6 bases short and J 4 bases short, with 10 bases between. The sequenced CDR3 bases are TGTGCCAGTAGGCAGGGGTCCGGGGCCAACGTC. Translated, it gives CASRQGSGANV. The whole CDR3 sequence is CASRQGSGANVLTF.

Of note for this clone: The missing CDR3 end, 3 residues past where the read stops, is filled in from the germline J gene. This chain joins TRBV20-1 and TRBJ2-7, with TRBD2 identical over 9 bases. V lost 0 bases and J lost 3; bases outside the gene matches: 15. CDR1 is DFQATT, CDR2 SNEGSKA, per germline (reference sequence). The CDR3 runs to 18 residues. Incomplete CDR3 DNA: TGCAGTGCTAGAGAAGTTGGCGGAGCGGGAGGAGACTTCTACGAG. It translates to CSAREVGGAGGDFYE. The CDR3 as a whole reads CSAREVGGAGGDFYEQYF.